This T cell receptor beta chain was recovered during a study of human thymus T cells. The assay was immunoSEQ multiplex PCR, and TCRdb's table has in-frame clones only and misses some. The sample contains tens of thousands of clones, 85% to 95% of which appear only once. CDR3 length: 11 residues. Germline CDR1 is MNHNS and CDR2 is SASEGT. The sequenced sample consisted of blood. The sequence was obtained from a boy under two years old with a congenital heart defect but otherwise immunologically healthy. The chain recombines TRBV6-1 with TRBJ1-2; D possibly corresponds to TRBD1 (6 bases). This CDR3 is CRGGGQNGYTF. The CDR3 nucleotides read TGTAGGGGAGGGGGGCAGAACGGCTACACCTTC.